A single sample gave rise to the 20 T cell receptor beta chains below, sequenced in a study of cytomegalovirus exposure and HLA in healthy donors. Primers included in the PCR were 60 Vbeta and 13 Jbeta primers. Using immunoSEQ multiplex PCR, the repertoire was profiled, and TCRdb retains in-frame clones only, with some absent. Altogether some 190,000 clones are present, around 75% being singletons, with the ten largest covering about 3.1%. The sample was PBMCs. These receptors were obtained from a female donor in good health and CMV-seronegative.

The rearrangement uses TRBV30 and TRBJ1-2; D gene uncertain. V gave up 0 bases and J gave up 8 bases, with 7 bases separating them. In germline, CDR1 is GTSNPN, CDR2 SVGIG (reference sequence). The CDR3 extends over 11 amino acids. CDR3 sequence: CAWSVAGGYTF. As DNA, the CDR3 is TGTGCCTGGAGTGTTGCAGGAGGCTACACCTTC. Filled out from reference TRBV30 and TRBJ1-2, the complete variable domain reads SQTIHQWPATLVQPVGSPLSLECTVEGTSNPNLYWYRQAAGRGLQLLFYSVGIGQISSEVPQNLSASRPQDRQFILSSKKLLLSDSGFYLCAWSVAGGYTFGSGTRLTVV.

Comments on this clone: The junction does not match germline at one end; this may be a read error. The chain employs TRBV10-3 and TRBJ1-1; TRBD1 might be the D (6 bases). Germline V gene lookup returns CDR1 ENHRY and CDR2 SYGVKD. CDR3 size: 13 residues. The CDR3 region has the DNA TGTGCCATTAGTGAGTCGGGGGCCACTGAAGCTTTCTTT. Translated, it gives CAISESGATEAFF.

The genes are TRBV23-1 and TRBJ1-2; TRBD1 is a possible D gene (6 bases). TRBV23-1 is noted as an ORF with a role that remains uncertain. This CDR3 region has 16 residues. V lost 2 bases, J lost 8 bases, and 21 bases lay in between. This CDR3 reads CASSQPGGGGILGYTF. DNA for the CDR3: TGCGCCAGCAGTCAACCGGGGGGCGGCGGGATCCTCGGCTACACCTTC.

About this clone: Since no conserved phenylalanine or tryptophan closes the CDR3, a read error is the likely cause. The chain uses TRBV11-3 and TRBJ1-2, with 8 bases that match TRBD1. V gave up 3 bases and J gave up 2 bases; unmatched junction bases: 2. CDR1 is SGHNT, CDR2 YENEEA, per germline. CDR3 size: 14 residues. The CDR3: CASSLDRANYGYTL. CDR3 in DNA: TGTGCCAGCAGCTTGGACAGGGCGAACTATGGCTACACCCTC.

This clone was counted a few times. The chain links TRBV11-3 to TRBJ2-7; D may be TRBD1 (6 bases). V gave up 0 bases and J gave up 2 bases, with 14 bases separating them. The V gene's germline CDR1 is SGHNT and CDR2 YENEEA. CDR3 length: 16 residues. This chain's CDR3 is CASSLDIGQLAYEQYF. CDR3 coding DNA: TGTGCCAGCAGCTTAGATATTGGACAGTTAGCCTACGAGCAGTACTTC.

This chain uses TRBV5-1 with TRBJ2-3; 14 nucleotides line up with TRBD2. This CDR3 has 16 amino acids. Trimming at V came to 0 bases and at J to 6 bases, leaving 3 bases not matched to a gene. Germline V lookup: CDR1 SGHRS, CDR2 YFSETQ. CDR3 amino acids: CASSLGTSGGTDTQYF. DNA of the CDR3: TGCGCCAGCAGCTTGGGGACTAGCGGGGGGACGGATACGCAGTATTTT.

CDR3 region: CASSPNLGTGGYNEQFF. The CDR3 coding sequence is TGTGCCAGCAGCCCGAATCTCGGGACAGGGGGCTACAATGAGCAGTTCTTC. The chain employs TRBV9 and TRBJ2-1; 11 bases match TRBD1. The trim removed 4 bases at V and 3 bases at J, leaving 9 bases unmatched. Germline CDR1 reads SGDLS; CDR2 reads YYNGEE. The CDR3 sequence is 17 residues long.

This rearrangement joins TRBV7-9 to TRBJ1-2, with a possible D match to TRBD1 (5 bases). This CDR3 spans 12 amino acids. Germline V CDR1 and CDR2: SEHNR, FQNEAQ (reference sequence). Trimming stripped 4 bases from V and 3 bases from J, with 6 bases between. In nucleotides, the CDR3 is TGTGCCAGCAGCTCGGGGGACTATGGCTACACCTTC. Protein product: CASSSGDYGYTF.

In DNA form, the CDR3 reads TGCGCCAGCAGCCCCGGGACAGGGTACAATGAGCAGTTCTTC. Translated, it gives CASSPGTGYNEQFF. This rearrangement joins TRBV5-1 to TRBJ2-1, with TRBD1 matching over 9 bases. Germline CDR1 and CDR2: SGHRS and YFSETQ. The V segment lost 4 bases and the J segment 4 bases; nucleotides outside the gene matches: 3. The CDR3 length is 14 residues.

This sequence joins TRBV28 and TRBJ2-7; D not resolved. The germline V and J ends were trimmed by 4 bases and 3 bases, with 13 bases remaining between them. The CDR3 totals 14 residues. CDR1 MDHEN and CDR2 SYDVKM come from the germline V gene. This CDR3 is CASSSPGGYYEQYF. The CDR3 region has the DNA TGTGCCAGCAGTTCCCCGGGTGGCTACTACGAGCAGTACTTC. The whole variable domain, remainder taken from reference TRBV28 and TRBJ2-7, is DVKVTQSSRYLVKRTGEKVFLECVQDMDHENMFWYRQDPGLGLRLIYFSYDVKMKEKGDIPEGYSVSREKKERFSLILESASTNQTSMYLCASSSPGGYYEQYFGPGTRLTVT.

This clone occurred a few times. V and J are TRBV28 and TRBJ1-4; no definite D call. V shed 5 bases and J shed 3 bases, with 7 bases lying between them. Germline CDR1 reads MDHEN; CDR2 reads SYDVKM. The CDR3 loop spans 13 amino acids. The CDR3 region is CASSARANEKLFF. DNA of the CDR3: TGTGCCAGCAGTGCTCGGGCTAATGAAAAACTGTTTTTT.

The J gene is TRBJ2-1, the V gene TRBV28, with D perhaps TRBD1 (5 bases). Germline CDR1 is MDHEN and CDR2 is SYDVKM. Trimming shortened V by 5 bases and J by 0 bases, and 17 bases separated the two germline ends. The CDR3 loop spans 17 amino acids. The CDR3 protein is CASSITGIYDSYNEQFF. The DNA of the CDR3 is TGTGCCAGCAGTATCACAGGAATTTACGACTCCTACAATGAGCAGTTCTTC.

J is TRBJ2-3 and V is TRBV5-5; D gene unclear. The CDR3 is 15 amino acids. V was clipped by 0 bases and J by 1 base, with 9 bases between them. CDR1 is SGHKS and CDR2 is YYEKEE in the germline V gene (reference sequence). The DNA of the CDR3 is TGTGCCAGCAGCTTGGACCACGCAGGCACAGATACGCAGTATTTT. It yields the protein CASSLDHAGTDTQYF.

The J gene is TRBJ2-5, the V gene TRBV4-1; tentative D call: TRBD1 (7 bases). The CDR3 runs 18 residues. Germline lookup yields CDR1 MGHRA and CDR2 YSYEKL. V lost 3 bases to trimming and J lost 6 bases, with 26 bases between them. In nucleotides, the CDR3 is TGCGCCAGCAGCCAGGGACTGAGGAGGTCAGGGACAGAAAAGACCCAGTACTTC. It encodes CASSQGLRRSGTEKTQYF.

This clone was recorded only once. The CDR3 DNA reads TGTGCCAGCAGTTTATCTACACCCTCCTACAATGAGCAGTTCTTC. Its translation is CASSLSTPSYNEQFF. V is TRBV27 and J is TRBJ2-1; no definite D call. Trimming stripped 0 bases from V and 0 bases from J, with 6 bases between. The CDR3 has 15 amino acids. The germline V gene has CDR1 MNHEY and CDR2 SMNVEV (reference sequence).

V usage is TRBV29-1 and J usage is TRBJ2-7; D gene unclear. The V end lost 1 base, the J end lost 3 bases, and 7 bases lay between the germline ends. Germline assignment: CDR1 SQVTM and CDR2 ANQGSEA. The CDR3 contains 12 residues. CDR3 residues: CSVEVSGYEQYF. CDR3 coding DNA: TGCAGCGTTGAAGTCTCGGGCTACGAGCAGTACTTC.

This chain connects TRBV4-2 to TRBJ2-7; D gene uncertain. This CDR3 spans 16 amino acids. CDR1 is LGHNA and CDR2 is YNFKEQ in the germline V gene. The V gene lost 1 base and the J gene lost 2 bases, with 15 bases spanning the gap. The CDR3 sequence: CASSQVSSWQTYEQYF. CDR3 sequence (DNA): TGTGCCAGCAGCCAAGTGTCTAGTTGGCAAACCTACGAGCAGTACTTC.

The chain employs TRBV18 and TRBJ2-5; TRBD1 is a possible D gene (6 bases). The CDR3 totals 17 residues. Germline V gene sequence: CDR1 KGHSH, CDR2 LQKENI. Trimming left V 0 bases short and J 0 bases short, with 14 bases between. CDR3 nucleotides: TGTGCCAGCTCACCACCCAGGGGAGCCGTAGACCAAGAGACCCAGTACTTC. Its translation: CASSPPRGAVDQETQYF.

The CDR3 coding sequence is TGTGCCAGCAGTGAATATGGACAGGCCTCCTACGAGCAGTACTTC. Protein product: CASSEYGQASYEQYF. This sequence joins TRBV25-1 and TRBJ2-7; TRBD1 agrees at 7 bases. CDR1 and CDR2 (germline): MGHDK, SYGVNS. This CDR3 is 15 amino acids long. V was pared by 0 bases and J by 0 bases, with 2 bases of the junction left unmatched.

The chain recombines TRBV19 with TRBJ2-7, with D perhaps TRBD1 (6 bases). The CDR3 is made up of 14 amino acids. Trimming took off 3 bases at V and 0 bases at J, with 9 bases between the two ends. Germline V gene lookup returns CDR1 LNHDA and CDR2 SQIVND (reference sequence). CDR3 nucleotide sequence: TGTGCCAGTAGTATGAAACAGGGCTCCTACGAGCAGTACTTC. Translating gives CASSMKQGSYEQYF.